Listed here is a single T cell receptor beta chain. The repertoire was sequenced with immunoSEQ multiplex PCR; TCRdb's copy has only in-frame clones and lacks some. The profile shows roughly 80,000 clones, about 84% of them singletons. The data were obtained in a study of T cell clones after liver transplantation. The wider study: TCRbeta sequencing after a pre-transplant mixed lymphocyte reaction identified graft-donor-reactive clones, later tracked in post-transplant blood.

Germline V lookup: CDR1 SGHTA, CDR2 FQGTGA. This CDR3 contains 15 residues. V was cut by 4 bases and J by 2 bases, with 11 bases left in between. This chain joins TRBV7-3 and TRBJ2-2; possibly TRBD1 for D (6 bases). Sample: CD4+ T cells from blood, taken just over 45 months after liver transplant. The sequence came from a human patient who received a liver transplant. Among the T cells, some may be from the graft donor. CDR3 bases: TGTGCCAGCAGCTCATGGACAGAAAACACCGGGGAGCTGTTTTTT. It translates to CASSSWTENTGELFF.